This T cell receptor (beta chain) stems from a study of blood T cell repertoires in COVID-19. Per the original methods: Nucleated cell number was recorded as an estimate derived from reference gene primer amplification. Sequenced by immunoSEQ multiplex PCR; TCRdb stores in-frame clones only, minus some. The V and J calls and the clone size are those of that table, but D and trimming were determined from the DNA. Of around 130,000 clones detected, more than 80% appear once; the ten largest clones hold approximately 11%. V was clipped by 3 bases and J by 3 bases, with 16 bases between them. The CDR3 length is 16 residues. CDR1 and CDR2 from the germline V gene are SGDLS and YYNGEE.

This clonotype originated in a woman older than 75 with acute or convalescent COVID-19. This sequence joins TRBV9 and TRBJ1-3; the D gene is possibly TRBD1 (6 bases). Sequencing used peripheral blood. CDR3 region: CASSAFGQNGGNTIYF. Here the CDR3 DNA reads TGTGCCAGCAGCGCATTTGGACAGAACGGTGGAAACACCATATATTTT. Combining the CDR3 with reference TRBV9 and TRBJ1-3 gives the whole variable domain DSGVTQTPKHLITATGQRVTLRCSPRSGDLSVYWYQQSLDQGLQFLIQYYNGEERAKGNILERFSAQQFPDLHSELNLSSLELGDSALYFCASSAFGQNGGNTIYFGEGSWLTVV.